This entry concerns a single T cell receptor beta chain. These data belong to a study of blood T cell repertoires in COVID-19. Turning to the study itself: COVID-19 samples, acute and convalescent, were from the United States, Italy and Spain.

Per the study methods: For nucleated cells, counts were estimated from reference gene primer amplification. TCRdb's table, derived via immunoSEQ multiplex PCR, lists solely in-frame clones and lacks some. Clone size and V and J calls were adopted from that table, with D and trimming inferred from the DNA. The data contain 150,000 to 200,000 clones, about 88% of them seen just once; the ten biggest clones take up roughly 25%. The sequence was obtained from a man aged 60 to 75 with acute or convalescent COVID-19. Sequencing input: peripheral blood.

Here the CDR3 DNA reads TGTGCCAGCAGCGTATCCGATTTCGGCGGGGATCAGCTAGCTGACTATGGCTACACCTTC. Its protein product is CASSVSDFGGDQLADYGYTF. V usage is TRBV9 and J usage is TRBJ1-2; D gene uncertain. The V gene's germline CDR1 is SGDLS and CDR2 YYNGEE. V lost 1 base to trimming and J lost 3 bases, with 28 bases between them. This CDR3 contains 20 residues.